A single T cell receptor beta chain is shown here with its context. The antigen it recognizes is unknown. There are no base qualities to consult, and no much larger clone falls within one base. Libraries were built with the immunoSEQ multiplex PCR assay. Drawn from immuneACCESS, this table holds only the in-frame rearrangements with V and J called that TCRdb kept. Clones are partly lost; checked studies trace under half to an unresolved V gene and leave the rest unexplained. Recorded for this sample are approximately 73,000 clones; 80% to 95% of them occurred a single time. Around 0.37% of the sample goes to the ten largest clones. The record originates from a study of technical replicates of blood from several donors (dated by TCRdb to about 2017). This clonotype was sampled from a human donor in good health. The sample consisted of T cells isolated from PBMCs.

The CDR3 region has the sequence CASSRTDYEQYF. The nucleotides are TGTGCCAGCTCTAGGACAGACTACGAGCAGTACTTC. The rearrangement combines TRBV18 with TRBJ2-7; the D segment could be TRBD1, given 6 matching bases. The CDR3 starts with the cysteine, ends with the phenylalanine, and has 12 residues. Only the CDR3 region is kept as DNA, spanning 36 bases read in frame from base 1. The germline V gene sets CDR1 to KGHSH and CDR2 to LQKENI. Relative to germline, V is 6 bases shorter and J is 3 bases shorter, with 9 bases between their ends.